What follows is one T cell receptor (beta chain) and its context. This could be a read error, since a much larger clone is one nucleotide away. Until they underwent thyroid surgery, no patient had received any treatment. Through MiXCR, TCRdb re-clonotyped the PCR reads. This table holds over 45,000 clones, roughly a fifth found once. The sample is drawn from a study of metastatic and nonmetastatic thyroid tumors. The receptor was isolated from a male donor with papillary thyroid cancer or a benign thyroid nodule (not recorded which). Some clones in this sample may be carry-over from other donors' samples. The sequencing sample was made of blood.

The CDR3 DNA reads as TGTGCCAGCAGCGATGCGGGACAGGGGAAAGAGACCAAGTACTTC. Encoded protein: CASSDAGQGKETKYF. The chain carries TRBV7-9 and TRBJ2-5; 10 nucleotides align to TRBD1. The CDR3 extends over 15 amino acids. The germline CDR1 and CDR2 sequences are SEHNR and FQNEAQ (reference sequence). The full variable domain, rest sourced from reference TRBV7-9 and TRBJ2-5, is DTGVSQNPRHKITKRGQNVTFRCDPISEHNRLYWYRQTLGQGPEFLTYFQNEAQLEKSRLLSDRFSAERPKGSFSTLEIQRTEQGDSAMYLCASSDAGQGKETKYFGPGTRLLVL.